The rows below give T cell receptor beta chains drawn from one sample of a study of T-cell memory formation after mild COVID-19. TCRdb re-analysed the 5' RACE reads in MiXCR, keeping a single row per CDR3 protein. The sample carries roughly 250,000 distinct CDR3 sequences, roughly 17% recorded once. The sequencing sample was made of PBMCs or a T cell subset sorted from them (not recorded which). These receptors originate from a man between 18 and 35 years old who had mild COVID-19 (a few samples of this study predate the infection). Cell type and time point are not known. The CDR3 runs from the conserved cysteine through the conserved F or W. A D gene is named only where the DNA matches it firmly. Not every row has a clone size; where given, it reads once, few, many or a size class.

clone_size j_call d_call v_call cdr3_aa cdr3_nt
few TRBJ2-7 TRBD2 TRBV4-3 CASSLKMERGAYEQYF TGCGCCAGCAGCCTCAAGATGGAACGGGGGGCCTACGAGCAGTACTTC
. TRBJ1-5 . TRBV2 CASRPDTYSNQPQHF TGTGCCAGCAGGCCGGACACCTATAGCAATCAGCCCCAGCATTTT
few TRBJ1-1 . TRBV20-1 CSARDDLEQGPNTEAFF TGCAGTGCTAGAGATGACCTAGAACAGGGACCGAACACTGAAGCTTTCTTT
. TRBJ2-1 TRBD2 TRBV6-1 CASKRLAGGTREQFF TGTGCCAGCAAGAGACTAGCGGGGGGGACCCGTGAGCAGTTCTTC
few TRBJ2-7 . TRBV5-6 CASSLGPQGNGQYF TGTGCCAGCAGCTTGGGCCCCCAAGGGAATGGGCAGTACTTC
. TRBJ1-2 . TRBV5-1 CASSLAEGSRGYTF TGCGCCAGCAGCTTGGCCGAAGGGTCTAGGGGCTACACCTTC
few TRBJ2-2 TRBD2 TRBV7-8 CASSSSRLAGGSNTGELFF TGTGCCAGCAGCTCCAGTAGACTAGCGGGGGGCTCGAACACCGGGGAGCTGTTTTTT
. TRBJ2-1 . TRBV7-2 CASSAHIGGLNEQFF TGTGCCAGCAGCGCACACATCGGGGGGCTCAATGAGCAGTTCTTC
few TRBJ1-1 . TRBV5-1 CASSLDSPRSEAFF TGCGCCAGCAGCTTGGATTCCCCGAGGTCTGAAGCTTTCTTT
many TRBJ2-5 TRBD2 TRBV6-2/TRBV6-3 CATRLAGDETQYF TGTGCCACCCGACTAGCGGGGGACGAGACCCAGTACTTC
. TRBJ2-7 . TRBV12-3/TRBV12-4 CASRPSLRSSYEQYF TGTGCCAGCAGACCTAGCTTACGTAGCTCCTACGAGCAGTACTTC
. TRBJ2-3 . TRBV24-1 CATSDSVQMGQYF TGTGCCACCAGTGACTCCGTCCAGATGGGGCAGTATTTT
few TRBJ2-6 . TRBV20-1 CSARDPGSGGANVLTF TGCAGTGCTAGAGATCCAGGGTCAGGTGGGGCCAACGTCCTGACTTTC
many TRBJ2-2 . TRBV19 CASSRGEDTGELFF TGTGCCAGTAGTAGAGGGGAAGACACCGGGGAGCTGTTTTTT
. TRBJ2-1 . TRBV12-3/TRBV12-4 CASSPGHNEQFF TGTGCCAGCAGCCCGGGCCACAATGAGCAGTTCTTC
. TRBJ1-1 . TRBV20-1 CSARDRRGERTEAFF TGCAGTGCTAGAGATCGGCGGGGCGAGAGAACTGAAGCTTTCTTT
many TRBJ2-5 . TRBV7-9 CASLPEWGQETQYF TGTGCCAGCTTGCCGGAGTGGGGCCAAGAGACCCAGTACTTC
few TRBJ1-3 . TRBV9 CASSVEGISGNTIYF TGTGCCAGCAGCGTAGAAGGGATCTCTGGAAACACCATATATTTT
. TRBJ2-5 . TRBV24-1 CATSAALGIQETQYF TGTGCCACCAGTGCCGCTCTTGGAATCCAAGAGACCCAGTACTTC
few TRBJ1-1 TRBD1 TRBV3-1 CASSQGSGQGSLAAFF TGTGCCAGCAGCCAAGGTAGCGGACAGGGGAGTTTGGCAGCTTTCTTT
few TRBJ1-2 . TRBV6-5 CASSYRGRPYGYTF TGTGCCAGCAGTTATCGGGGGAGACCCTATGGCTACACCTTC
. TRBJ2-2 . TRBV12-3/TRBV12-4 CASSVWDSYTGELFF TGTGCCAGCAGTGTCTGGGACTCCTACACCGGGGAGCTGTTTTTT
. TRBJ1-5 . TRBV7-9 CASSLGLGGASAQPQHF TGTGCCAGCAGCTTAGGACTCGGGGGCGCCAGTGCCCAGCCCCAGCATTTT
few TRBJ2-7 . TRBV5-5 CASTLWGMDEQYF TGTGCCAGCACCCTTTGGGGAATGGACGAGCAGTACTTC
. TRBJ1-2 TRBD1 TRBV29-1 CSVTGAGDYGYTF TGCAGCGTAACAGGGGCTGGGGACTATGGCTACACCTTC
few TRBJ2-1 . TRBV7-3 CASSSGTASEQFF TGTGCCAGCAGCTCCGGGACGGCGTCCGAGCAGTTCTTC
few TRBJ2-7 TRBD2 TRBV6-2/TRBV6-3 CASRRLADPYEQYF TGTGCCAGCAGGCGACTAGCGGACCCCTACGAGCAGTACTTC
. TRBJ1-2 . TRBV7-9 CASSFPTREGHGYTF TGTGCCAGCAGCTTCCCGACGCGTGAAGGGCATGGCTACACCTTC
. TRBJ2-3 . TRBV4-2 CASSQDARDTQYF TGTGCCAGCAGCCAAGATGCTAGGGATACGCAGTATTTT
once TRBJ1-1 . TRBV9 CASTPRLGDTEAFF TGTGCCAGCACCCCAAGGTTGGGGGACACTGAAGCTTTCTTT
. TRBJ1-2 . TRBV3-1 CASSQGRRTGYTF TGTGCCAGCAGCCAAGGACGTAGGACTGGCTACACCTTC
few TRBJ1-1 . TRBV27 CASSQQGEAFF TGTGCCAGCAGTCAACAGGGAGAAGCTTTCTTT
few TRBJ2-3 TRBD1 TRBV6-5 CASSYSRDRSPDTQYF TGTGCCAGCAGTTACTCGAGGGACAGGAGCCCAGATACGCAGTATTTT
. TRBJ1-6 TRBD1 TRBV6-5 CASSYSIQGNSPLHF TGTGCCAGCAGTTACTCGATACAGGGGAATTCACCCCTCCACTTT
many TRBJ2-3 TRBD1 TRBV7-2 CASSVTGTGRDTQYF TGTGCCAGCAGCGTCACCGGGACAGGGAGAGATACGCAGTATTTT
few TRBJ2-1 TRBD2 TRBV6-5 CASSYSLAGGNNEQFF TGTGCCAGCAGTTACTCCCTAGCGGGGGGGAATAATGAGCAGTTCTTC